The text below deals with one TCR beta chain. These data come from a study of blood T cell repertoires in COVID-19. Study overall: Samples of COVID-19 (acute and convalescent) were obtained from the United States, Italy and Spain. PBMCs, B-cell-depleted T cells, or T cells provided the cDNA or gDNA that made up the material.

Authors' analysis steps: Amplification from reference gene primers served as the basis for estimated nucleated cell counts. Profiled with immunoSEQ multiplex PCR; TCRdb holds only in-frame clones, not every one. V and J calls and clone size are those listed in that table; D and trimming were worked out from the DNA. Of under 85,000 clones in the sample, 89% were seen once. The CDR3 covers 14 residues. Germline values: CDR1 WNHNN, CDR2 SYGVQD (reference sequence). V was clipped by 5 bases and J by 10 bases, with 15 bases between them. The sample consisted of peripheral blood. The chain links TRBV10-1 to TRBJ1-6; D gene uncertain. This TCR came from a man between 65 and 85 years old with active or convalescent COVID-19. The CDR3 nucleotides read TGCGCCAGCAGTCCAGGAGGGTACAAATCACCCCTCCACTTT. Encoded protein: CASSPGGYKSPLHF.